This T cell receptor (beta chain) was recovered during a study of T cells in Graves' hyperthyroidism and ophthalmopathy. General study results and limits: Ophthalmopathy, which appeared later, was predicted by the model a median around 6.9 months before onset.

RNA transcripts provided the source from which TCR beta CDR3 regions were amplified. RT-PCR in the first round (using the HTBI primer set) targeted the TCR CDR3. TCRdb re-derived calls from the multiplex PCR reads in MiXCR, one entry per CDR3 protein. The sample has around 300,000 distinct CDR3 sequences, around 13% seen once. V lost 5 bases and J 0 bases, leaving 11 bases between the germline ends. The CDR3 extends over 16 amino acids. Germline CDR1 and CDR2: MGHDK and SYGVNS. The sample holds many counts of this clonotype. The antigen is undetermined. Sequencing was performed on blood. This clonotype originated in a woman aged 40 to 49 with Graves' ophthalmopathy. The chain uses TRBV25-1 and TRBJ2-6; either TRBD1 or TRBD2 may supply D (5 bases each). The CDR3 DNA reads as TGTGCCAGCAGTAAGGGACCGACCTCTGGGGCCAACGTCCTGACTTTC. Protein: CASSKGPTSGANVLTF. The whole variable domain, remainder taken from reference TRBV25-1 and TRBJ2-6, is EADIYQTPRYLVIGTGKKITLECSQTMGHDKMYWYQQDPGMELHLIHYSYGVNSTEKGDLSSESTVSRIRTEHFPLTLESARPSHTSQYLCASSKGPTSGANVLTFGAGSRLTVL.